These 19 T cell receptor beta chains originate from one sample sequenced in a study of T cells in Graves' hyperthyroidism and ophthalmopathy (dated by TCRdb to about 2019). The library was produced with multiplex PCR. Sequencing was performed on an Illumina HiSeq 2000. TCR beta CDR3 regions were amplified from RNA transcripts. The first round of RT-PCR for the TCR CDR3 was performed with the HTBI primer set and the Qiagen OneStep RT-PCR kit. TCRdb reran the public reads through fastp at Q25 and MiXCR, keeping productive beta chains. Entries that share a CDR3 protein sequence are merged under the most common genes and DNA. This sample has hundreds of thousands of distinct CDR3 sequences in its table, and about 38% of those were observed once. The top ten clonotypes cover approximately 8.7% of the sample. The sample comprised blood. The receptor set was obtained from a man younger than 35 with Graves' hyperthyroidism.

About this clonotype: A much bigger clone sits one base away, suggesting this may be a read error. V usage is TRBV29-1 and J usage is TRBJ2-5; unclear D gene. The CDR3 spans 13 residues. Trimming stripped 4 bases from V and 2 bases from J, with 11 bases between. The V gene's germline CDR1 is SQVTM and CDR2 ANQGSEA. CDR3 region: CSVVPRKQETQYF. The CDR3 DNA reads TGCAGCGTTGTACCCAGGAAGCAAGAGACCCAGTACTTC.

In its sample, this clonotype was seen many times. V and J are TRBV10-3 and TRBJ1-5; D unclear. Germline V gene data show CDR1 as ENHRY and CDR2 as SYGVKD. The CDR3 is 12 amino acids. Trimming removed 6 bases from V and 5 bases from J, with 8 bases in between. The CDR3: CAISTSDQPQHF. As DNA, the CDR3 is TGTGCCATCAGCACTTCTGATCAGCCCCAGCATTTT.

V and J are TRBV7-2 and TRBJ1-4; D possibly corresponds to TRBD1 (6 bases). This CDR3 region has 15 residues. V shed 5 bases and J shed 2 bases, with 12 bases lying between them. Looked up from germline, CDR1 is SGHTA and CDR2 is FQGNSA. This CDR3 reads CASSLSQGTNEKLFF. The CDR3 nucleotides are TGTGCCAGCAGCCTCTCCCAGGGGACTAATGAAAAACTGTTTTTT.

This clonotype has ten or more counts. CDR3 DNA sequence: TGTGCCAGCAGGATACAGGGGACTAGCAATCAGCCCCAGCATTTT. Protein sequence: CASRIQGTSNQPQHF. This chain links TRBV6-7 with TRBJ1-5, with 7 bases lining up with TRBD1. TRBV6-7 is reported as an ORF; its role is uncertain. The CDR3 runs 15 residues. V dropped 6 bases and J dropped 0; count of bases not matched to a gene: 5.

V is TRBV2 and J is TRBJ1-5, with a tentative D call TRBD1 (5 bases). The germline V and J ends were trimmed by 5 bases and 9 bases, with 23 bases remaining between them. CDR3 length: 16 residues. CDR1 SNHLY and CDR2 FYNNEI come from the germline V gene. The CDR3 DNA follows: TGTGCCAGCAGTTCCAGCAGCTTAGATTCAGGGACGCCCCAGCATTTT. Translated, it gives CASSSSSLDSGTPQHF.

The count of this clonotype is one. One end of the junction varies from germline; a read error may be responsible. The gene calls are TRBV5-8 and TRBJ1-1; D call uncertain. Germline V gene data show CDR1 as SGHTS and CDR2 as YDEGEE. This CDR3 has 16 amino acids. Written as DNA, the CDR3 is TGCGCCAGCAGCTCAAAGAGACTCCTGCCTTACACTGAAGCTTTCTTT. Protein sequence: CASSSKRLLPYTEAFF.

Many counts were recorded for this clonotype. J is TRBJ1-2 and V is TRBV15; 9 bases are shared with TRBD1. The CDR3 sequence is 16 residues long. The V gene's germline CDR1 is LNHNV and CDR2 YYDKDF (reference sequence). The J segment lost 5 bases and the V segment lost 0 bases, leaving 7 bases of the junction unmatched. Written as DNA, the CDR3 is TGTGCCACCAGCAGAGATCGCGGTGGGACAGGGTATGGCTACACCTTC. Residues: CATSRDRGGTGYGYTF.

Points on this clonotype: Compared with germline, one end of the junction differs, possibly owing to a read error. The chain uses TRBV7-9 and TRBJ1-2, with 7 positions matching TRBD1. Germline-derived CDR1 and CDR2 are SEHNR and FQNEAQ (reference sequence). The CDR3 has 15 residues. Here the CDR3 reads CASSQDWAGGYGYTF. The DNA for the CDR3 is TGCGCCAGCAGCCAAGATTGGGCAGGGGGCTATGGCTACACCTTC. Supplemented by reference TRBV7-9 and TRBJ1-2, the full variable domain reads DTGVSQNPRHKITKRGQNVTFRCDPISEHNRLYWYRQTLGQGPEFLTYFQNEAQLEKSRLLSDRFSAERPKGSFSTLEIQRTEQGDSAMYLCASSQDWAGGYGYTFGSGTRLTVV.

V usage is TRBV12-3 or TRBV12-4 and J usage is TRBJ2-7; D perhaps matches TRBD1 (6 bases). The ends were cut back, 6 bases at V and 5 bases at J, with 17 bases in the middle. The CDR3 has 14 amino acids. This CDR3 reads CASRRRDTTHEQYF. For the CDR3, the DNA is TGTGCCAGCAGACGCCGGGACACCACCCACGAGCAGTACTTC.

The chain links TRBV28 to TRBJ1-6, with D perhaps matching TRBD1 (5 bases). CDR3 length: 12 residues. Germline loops: CDR1 MDHEN, CDR2 SYDVKM. V gave up 6 bases and J gave up 14 bases, with 14 bases separating them. The CDR3 bases are TGTGCCAGCAGGCCACTGGGAGGGGCCCTCCACTTT. Protein: CASRPLGGALHF. Drawing the rest from reference TRBV28 and TRBJ1-6, the complete variable domain is DVKVTQSSRYLVKRTGEKVFLECVQDMDHENMFWYRQDPGLGLRLIYFSYDVKMKEKGDIPEGYSVSREKKERFSLILESASTNQTSMYLCASRPLGGALHFGNGTRLTVT.

This clonotype was recorded at least ten times. The V gene is TRBV25-1, the J gene TRBJ1-4, with 10 bases matching TRBD1. The CDR3 is 16 amino acids. Germline V gene lookup returns CDR1 MGHDK and CDR2 SYGVNS. The V segment lost 2 bases and the J segment 2 bases; nucleotides outside the gene matches: 2. In DNA form, the CDR3 reads TGTGCCAGCAGTGAAGACAGGGGGCGCACTAATGAAAAACTGTTTTTT. As protein: CASSEDRGRTNEKLFF.

A few counts support this clonotype. The J gene is TRBJ1-2, the V gene TRBV6-5, with D possibly matching TRBD1 (6 bases). Germline loops: CDR1 MNHEY, CDR2 SVGAGI. V lost 6 bases to trimming and J lost 4 bases, with 15 bases between them. The CDR3 length is 14 residues. CDR3 coding DNA: TGTGCCAGCAGCCCGAGGGAGGGGGTCTATGGCTACACCTTC. This codes for CASSPREGVYGYTF.

This clonotype occurred a few times. The DNA for the CDR3 is TGTGCCAGCAGCCGAGAGGTGAACACCATATATTTT. Protein: CASSREVNTIYF. V is TRBV7-2 and J is TRBJ1-3, with D uncertain. The ends were cut back, 5 bases at V and 7 bases at J, with 9 bases in the middle. The CDR3 extends over 12 amino acids. CDR1 is SGHTA and CDR2 is FQGNSA in the germline V gene.

This chain uses TRBV7-8 with TRBJ2-2, with 10 bases identical to TRBD1. The length of the CDR3 is 17 residues. Germline-derived CDR1 and CDR2 are SGHVS and FQNEAQ. Trimming at V came to 0 bases and at J to 4 bases, leaving 5 bases not matched to a gene. The CDR3 nucleotides read TGTGCCAGCAGCTTAGCTGGGACAGGGGTCCCCACCGGGGAGCTGTTTTTT. It is translated as CASSLAGTGVPTGELFF. Complete variable domain (other parts from reference TRBV7-8 and TRBJ2-2): GAGVSQSPRYKVAKRGQDVALRCDPISGHVSLFWYQQALGQGPEFLTYFQNEAQLDKSGLPSDRFFAERPEGSVSTLKIQRTQQEDSAVYLCASSLAGTGVPTGELFFGEGSRLTVL.

There are many counts of this clonotype. The chain joins TRBV2 to TRBJ1-2, with D uncertain. The germline V and J ends were trimmed by 4 bases and 8 bases, with 11 bases remaining between them. The length of the CDR3 is 12 residues. Germline V gene lookup returns CDR1 SNHLY and CDR2 FYNNEI. CDR3 coding DNA: TGTGCCAGCAGTGGGTTGGATCTCGGCTACACCTTC. Translating gives CASSGLDLGYTF.

This sequence joins TRBV7-3 and TRBJ1-5; a weak D match, TRBD1 (5 bases). Between the trimmed V and J ends, which lost 0 bases and 11 bases, there was a span of 17 bases. This CDR3 has 15 amino acids. Per germline, CDR1 SGHTA and CDR2 FQGTGA. The CDR3 DNA is TGTGCCAGCAGCTTAACGAACGGCCGGGGGGAGACCCAGCATTTT. Residues: CASSLTNGRGETQHF.

This clonotype was seen more than once but under ten times. V gene TRBV20-1 combines with J gene TRBJ1-5, with D tentatively TRBD1 (6 bases). The length of the CDR3 is 14 residues. Germline lookup yields CDR1 DFQATT and CDR2 SNEGSKA (reference sequence). Deletions cut 6 bases from V and 0 bases from J, with 12 bases between. This CDR3 is CSASRTDSNQPQHF. CDR3 in DNA: TGCAGTGCCTCAAGGACAGATAGCAATCAGCCCCAGCATTTT.

This clonotype was counted once. One junction end does not reproduce the germline sequence, and a read error may be involved. This chain joins TRBV10-3 and TRBJ2-7, with 9 bases lining up with TRBD1. This CDR3 comprises 13 residues. CDR1 ENHRY and CDR2 SYGVKD come from the germline V gene. Written as DNA, the CDR3 is TGTGCCACCCCGGACAGGGGATCCTCCGAGCAGTACTTC. This translates into CATPDRGSSEQYF.

This clonotype has ten or more counts. V gene TRBV2 combines with J gene TRBJ1-4, with D possibly being TRBD1 (5 bases). This CDR3 is built from 13 residues. The V and J ends lost 7 bases and 5 bases respectively, with 11 bases between them. Per germline, CDR1 SNHLY and CDR2 FYNNEI. The CDR3 DNA is TGTGCCAGCACGGCCGGGGGAAATGAAAAACTGTTTTTT. This codes for CASTAGGNEKLFF. The whole variable domain, filled in from reference TRBV2 and TRBJ1-4, reads EPEVTQTPSHQVTQMGQEVILRCVPISNHLYFYWYRQILGQKVEFLVSFYNNEISEKSEIFDDQFSVERPDGSNFTLKIRSTKLEDSAMYFCASTAGGNEKLFFGSGTQLSVL.